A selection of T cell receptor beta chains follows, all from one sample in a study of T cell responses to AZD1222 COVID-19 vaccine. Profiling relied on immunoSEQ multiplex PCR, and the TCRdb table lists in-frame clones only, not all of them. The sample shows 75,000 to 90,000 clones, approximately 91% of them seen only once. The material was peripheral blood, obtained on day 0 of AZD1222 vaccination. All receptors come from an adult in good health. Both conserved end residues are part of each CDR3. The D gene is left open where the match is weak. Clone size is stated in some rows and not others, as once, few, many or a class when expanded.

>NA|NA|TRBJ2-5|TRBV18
TGTGCCAGCTCACCGGAAAGAGAGACCCAGTACTTC
CASSPERETQYF
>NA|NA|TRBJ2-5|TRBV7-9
TGTGCCAGCAGCTTGCAAGAGACCCAGTACTTC
CASSLQETQYF
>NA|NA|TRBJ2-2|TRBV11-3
TGTGCCAGCAGCTTAAACAGGGCGGGCGGGGAGCTGTTTTTT
CASSLNRAGGELFF
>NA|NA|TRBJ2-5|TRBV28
TGTGCCACCGGTAGGGAGACCCAGTACTTC
CATGRETQYF
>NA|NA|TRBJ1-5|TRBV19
TGTGCCAGTAGTATAAGGGGCTCCAATCAGCCCCAGCATTTT
CASSIRGSNQPQHF
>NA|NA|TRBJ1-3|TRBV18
TGTGCCAGCTCTCCCACCACTGGGCCTGGAAACACCATATATTTT
CASSPTTGPGNTIYF
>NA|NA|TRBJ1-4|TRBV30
TGTGCCTGGAGTCTTGTGGTAACTAATGAAAAACTGTTTTTT
CAWSLVVTNEKLFF
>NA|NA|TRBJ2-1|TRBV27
TGTGCCAGCAGACCGCTTGGGGGGTTAGGCAATGAGCAGTTCTTC
CASRPLGGLGNEQFF
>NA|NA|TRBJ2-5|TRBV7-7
TGTGCTAGCAGCTTAGGCGGAGGGGGTCGAGAGACCCAGTACTTC
CASSLGGGGRETQYF
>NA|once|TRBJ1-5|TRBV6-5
TGTGCCAGCACCGGCGGGGGGCACGGTCAGCCCCAGCATTTT
CASTGGGHGQPQHF
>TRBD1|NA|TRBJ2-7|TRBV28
TGTGCCAGCAGAAAAGACAGGGGCGAGCAGTACTTC
CASRKDRGEQYF
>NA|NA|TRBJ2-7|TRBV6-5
TGTGCCAGCATGGTTAGCGGCCCCTACGAGCAGTACTTC
CASMVSGPYEQYF
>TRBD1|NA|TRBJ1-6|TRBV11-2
TGTGCCAGCAGCTTAGAGTCGGGACAGGGGAATTCACCCCTCCACTTT
CASSLESGQGNSPLHF